The 14 T cell receptor beta chains listed next were all sequenced from one sample in a study of blood T cell repertoires in COVID-19. Clones were read by immunoSEQ multiplex PCR, and TCRdb kept only the in-frame ones, dropping some. The table shows about 62,000 clones, with under 85% occurring only once. The sequencing input was peripheral blood. These receptors were taken from a woman at least 80 years old with active or convalescent COVID-19.

The chain links TRBV12-5 to TRBJ2-2; 7 bases align to TRBD1. Looked up from germline, CDR1 is LGHNT and CDR2 is FRNRAP. This CDR3 has 17 residues. V shed 0 bases, J shed 0 bases, and the junction held 4 bases outside the gene matches. CDR3 sequence: CASGLVWQGANTGELFF. The DNA of the CDR3 is TGTGCTAGTGGTTTGGTATGGCAGGGGGCGAACACCGGGGAGCTGTTTTTT. Based on the CDR3 plus reference TRBV12-5 and TRBJ2-2, the full variable domain is DARVTQTPRHKVTEMGQEVTMRCQPILGHNTVFWYRQTMMQGLELLAYFRNRAPLDDSGMPKDRFSAEMPDATLATLKIQPSEPRDSAVYFCASGLVWQGANTGELFFGEGSRLTVL.

The rearrangement joins TRBV30 to TRBJ2-7; D unclear. Trimming took off 0 bases at V and 12 bases at J, with 12 bases between the two ends. The CDR3 spans 11 residues. Germline V gene sequence: CDR1 GTSNPN, CDR2 SVGIG (reference sequence). The CDR3 loop reads CAWSVMETLYF. CDR3 in DNA: TGTGCCTGGAGTGTAATGGAGACCCTGTACTTC.

CDR3: CASRPGGANEKLFF. For the CDR3, the DNA is TGTGCCAGCAGACCGGGGGGCGCAAATGAAAAACTGTTTTTT. V is TRBV27 and J is TRBJ1-4; possibly TRBD1 for D (6 bases). The CDR3 loop spans 14 amino acids. Looked up from germline, CDR1 is MNHEY and CDR2 is SMNVEV (reference sequence). V lost 6 bases to trimming and J lost 5 bases, with 13 bases between them.

This clone appeared a few times. CDR3 protein: CASSEQGNTEAFF. CDR3 coding DNA: TGTGCCAGCAGCGAGCAGGGGAACACTGAAGCTTTCTTT. The genes are TRBV7-2 and TRBJ1-1, with D maybe TRBD1 (5 bases). Germline CDR1 reads SGHTA; CDR2 reads FQGNSA. This CDR3 region has 13 residues. Trimming stripped 5 bases from V and 1 base from J, with 8 bases between.

The rearrangement uses TRBV6-5 and TRBJ1-3, with 9 bases that match TRBD1. CDR1 is MNHEY, CDR2 SVGAGI, per germline. The CDR3 has 16 residues. V was clipped by 4 bases and J by 4 bases; unmatched bases: 8. CDR3: CASSFTQGAGGNTIYF. In DNA, the CDR3 is TGTGCCAGCAGTTTTACACAGGGGGCAGGAGGAAACACCATATATTTT.

The chain uses TRBV3-1 (or the pseudogene TRBV3-2) and TRBJ1-6; D is uncertain. Germline V lookup: CDR1 LGHDT, CDR2 YNNKEL (reference sequence). The CDR3 covers 12 residues. V lost 4 bases, J lost 6 bases, and 4 bases lay in between. CDR3 in amino acids: CASSPSNSPLHF. For the CDR3, the DNA is TGTGCCAGCAGCCCCAGTAATTCACCCCTCCACTTT.

V is TRBV5-8 and J is TRBJ1-5; no definite D call. V lost 0 bases, J lost 5 bases, and 6 bases lay in between. Germline CDR1 SGHTS, CDR2 YDEGEE. The length of the CDR3 is 13 residues. The CDR3 sequence: CASSLGVYQPQHF. DNA of the CDR3: TGTGCCAGCAGCTTGGGAGTTTATCAGCCCCAGCATTTT.

This clone was detected only a few times. The rearrangement links TRBV2 to TRBJ1-4, with 8 bases that match TRBD1. CDR3 length equals 14 residues. CDR1 is SNHLY, CDR2 FYNNEI, per germline. Trimming removed 7 bases from V and 6 bases from J; junction bases left unmatched: 7. The CDR3 coding sequence is TGTGCCAGCACCCCGAACAGGGGGGATGAAAAACTGTTTTTT. Amino acids: CASTPNRGDEKLFF.

The J gene is TRBJ1-5, the V gene TRBV24-1; tentative D call: TRBD1 (6 bases). The CDR3 totals 16 residues. Germline loops: CDR1 KGHDR, CDR2 SFDVKD. Trimming took 4 bases from V and 2 from J, leaving 14 bases between them. For the CDR3, the DNA is TGTGCCACCAGTGACTCGACAGGTTTTCGCAATCAGCCCCAGCATTTT. Amino acid sequence: CATSDSTGFRNQPQHF.

The DNA for the CDR3 is TGTGCCAGCAGCAACGGACTAACCACAGATACGCAGTATTTT. This codes for CASSNGLTTDTQYF. This sequence joins TRBV9 and TRBJ2-3; a possible D gene is TRBD2 (6 bases). This CDR3 is 14 amino acids long. The V gene lost 4 bases and the J gene lost 2 bases, with 11 bases spanning the gap. Per the germline V gene, CDR1 is SGDLS and CDR2 is YYNGEE.

The chain links TRBV6-5 to TRBJ1-2; tentatively, D is TRBD1 (6 bases). Per the germline V gene, CDR1 is MNHEY and CDR2 is SVGAGI. V was cut by 6 bases and J by 4 bases, with 15 bases left in between. This CDR3 contains 14 residues. Written as DNA, the CDR3 is TGTGCCAGCAGCCATAGGGGGGAGGGCTATGGCTACACCTTC. It encodes CASSHRGEGYGYTF.

The chain links TRBV6-5 to TRBJ1-2, with D maybe TRBD1 (5 bases). The CDR3 covers 16 residues. Between the trimmed V and J ends, which lost 0 bases and 5 bases, there was a span of 16 bases. CDR1 and CDR2 from the germline V gene are MNHEY and SVGAGI. The CDR3 bases are TGTGCCAGCAGTTACTCCTATCAACAGGACGGATATGGCTACACCTTC. It encodes CASSYSYQQDGYGYTF.

The chain is built from TRBV7-9 and TRBJ2-2; 10 bases fit TRBD1. Germline V gene data show CDR1 as SEHNR and CDR2 as FQNEAQ (reference sequence). There are 16 residues in the CDR3. Trimming removed 1 base from V and 4 bases from J; junction bases left unmatched: 3. The CDR3 reads CASSLGQGAITGELFF. The DNA for the CDR3 is TGTGCCAGCAGCTTAGGACAGGGGGCGATCACCGGGGAGCTGTTTTTT.

The chain is built from TRBV5-4 and TRBJ1-6, with TRBD1 as a possible D gene (6 bases). The CDR3 sequence is 17 residues long. Germline V gene sequence: CDR1 SGHNT, CDR2 YYREEE (reference sequence). The ends were cut back, 0 bases at V and 8 bases at J, with 18 bases in the middle. CDR3 in DNA: TGTGCCAGCAGCTTGGTTAGGGGGTCTTCTATTTATTCACCCCTCCACTTT. Protein product: CASSLVRGSSIYSPLHF.